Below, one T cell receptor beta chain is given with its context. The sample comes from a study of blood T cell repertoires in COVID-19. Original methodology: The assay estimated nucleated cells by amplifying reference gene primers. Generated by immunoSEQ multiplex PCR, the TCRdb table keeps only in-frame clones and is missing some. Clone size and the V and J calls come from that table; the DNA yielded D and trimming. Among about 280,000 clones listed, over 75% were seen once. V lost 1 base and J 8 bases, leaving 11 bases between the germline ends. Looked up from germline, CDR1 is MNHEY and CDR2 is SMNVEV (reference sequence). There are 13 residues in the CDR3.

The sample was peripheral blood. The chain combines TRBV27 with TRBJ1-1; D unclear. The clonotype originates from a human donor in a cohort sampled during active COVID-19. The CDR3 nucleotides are TGTGCCAGCAGTTTATTCGTGGCTTCAGAAGCTTTCTTT. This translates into CASSLFVASEAFF.